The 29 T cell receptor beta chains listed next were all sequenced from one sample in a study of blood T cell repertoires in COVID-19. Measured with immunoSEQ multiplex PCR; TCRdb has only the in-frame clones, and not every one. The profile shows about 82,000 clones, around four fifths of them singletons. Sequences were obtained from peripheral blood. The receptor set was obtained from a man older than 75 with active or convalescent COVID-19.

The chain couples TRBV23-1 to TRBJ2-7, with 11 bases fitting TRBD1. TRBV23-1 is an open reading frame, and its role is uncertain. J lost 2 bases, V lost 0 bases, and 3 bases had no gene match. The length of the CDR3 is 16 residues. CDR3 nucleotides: TGCGCCAGCAGTCAATCTTTGGACAGGGGGCCCTACGAGCAGTACGTC. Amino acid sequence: CASSQSLDRGPYEQYV.

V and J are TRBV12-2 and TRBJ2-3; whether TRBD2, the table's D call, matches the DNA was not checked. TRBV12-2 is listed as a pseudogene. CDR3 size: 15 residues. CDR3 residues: CASRLPAECTDTQYF. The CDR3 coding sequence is TGTGCAAGTCGCTTACCCGCGGAGTGCACAGATACGCAGTATTTT.

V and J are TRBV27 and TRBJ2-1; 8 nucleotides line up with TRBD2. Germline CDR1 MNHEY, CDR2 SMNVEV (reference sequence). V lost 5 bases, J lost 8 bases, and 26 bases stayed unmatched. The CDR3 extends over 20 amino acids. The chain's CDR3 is CASSIMGLGGSVGGLYEQFF. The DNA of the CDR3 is TGTGCCAGCAGTATAATGGGACTAGGGGGTTCAGTAGGGGGACTCTATGAGCAGTTCTTC.

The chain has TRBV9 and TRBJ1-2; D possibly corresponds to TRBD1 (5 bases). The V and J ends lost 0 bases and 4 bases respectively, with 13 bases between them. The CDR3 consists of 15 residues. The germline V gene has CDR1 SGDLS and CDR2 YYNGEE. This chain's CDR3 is CASSVVAGNPYGYTF. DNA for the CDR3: TGTGCCAGCAGCGTAGTGGCAGGGAATCCCTATGGCTACACCTTC.

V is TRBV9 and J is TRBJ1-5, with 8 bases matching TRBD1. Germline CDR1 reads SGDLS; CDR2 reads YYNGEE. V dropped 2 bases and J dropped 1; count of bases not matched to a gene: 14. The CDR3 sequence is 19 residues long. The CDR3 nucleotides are TGTGCCAGCAGCGTCTCACAAACCCCCGGACAGGGCAGCAATCAGCCCCAGCATTTT. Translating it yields CASSVSQTPGQGSNQPQHF.

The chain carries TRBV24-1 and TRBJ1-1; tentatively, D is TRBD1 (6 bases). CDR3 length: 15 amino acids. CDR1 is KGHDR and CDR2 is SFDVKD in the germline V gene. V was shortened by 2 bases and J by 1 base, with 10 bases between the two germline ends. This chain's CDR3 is CATSDSTGSNTEAFF. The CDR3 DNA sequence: TGTGCCACCAGTGATTCGACAGGATCGAACACTGAAGCTTTCTTT.

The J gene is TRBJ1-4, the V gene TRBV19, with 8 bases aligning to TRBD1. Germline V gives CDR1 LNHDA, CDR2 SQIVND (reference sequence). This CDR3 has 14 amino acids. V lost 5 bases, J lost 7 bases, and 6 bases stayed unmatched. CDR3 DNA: TGTGCCAGTAGTGCAGGGGGCACGGGTGAAAAACTGTTTTTT. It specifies CASSAGGTGEKLFF.

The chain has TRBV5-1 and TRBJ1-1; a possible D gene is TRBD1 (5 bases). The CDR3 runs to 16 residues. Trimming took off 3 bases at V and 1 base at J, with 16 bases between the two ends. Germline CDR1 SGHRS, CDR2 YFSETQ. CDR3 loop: CASSSGDDRGNTEAFF. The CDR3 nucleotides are TGCGCCAGCAGCTCGGGGGACGATCGAGGGAACACTGAAGCTTTCTTT.

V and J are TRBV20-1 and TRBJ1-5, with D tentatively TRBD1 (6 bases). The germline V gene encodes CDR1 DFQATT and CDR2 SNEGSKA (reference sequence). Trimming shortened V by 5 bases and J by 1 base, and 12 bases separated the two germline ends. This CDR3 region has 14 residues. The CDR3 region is CSARDRSSNQPQHF. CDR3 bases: TGCAGTGCTCGTGACAGGTCCAGCAATCAGCCCCAGCATTTT.

The CDR3 region is CASSRDRENEQYV. CDR3 coding DNA: TGTGCCAGCAGTAGGGACAGGGAAAACGAGCAGTACGTC. V is TRBV11-2 and J is TRBJ2-7, with 9 positions matching TRBD1. CDR1 and CDR2 (germline): SGHAT, FQNNGV. The CDR3 runs 13 residues. After removal of 6 bases from V and 5 bases from J, the junction contained 5 bases not matched to a gene.

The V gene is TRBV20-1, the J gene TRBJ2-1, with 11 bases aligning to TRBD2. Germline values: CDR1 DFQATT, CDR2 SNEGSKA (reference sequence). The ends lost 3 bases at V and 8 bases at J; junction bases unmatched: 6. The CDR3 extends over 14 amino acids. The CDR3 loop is CSASLGSGGDEQFF. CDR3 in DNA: TGCAGTGCTAGTTTGGGTAGCGGGGGGGATGAGCAGTTCTTC.

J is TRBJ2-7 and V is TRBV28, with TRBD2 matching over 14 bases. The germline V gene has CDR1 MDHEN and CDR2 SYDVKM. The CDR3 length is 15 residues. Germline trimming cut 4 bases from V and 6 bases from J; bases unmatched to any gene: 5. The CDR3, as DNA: TGTGCCAGCAGTTCCGGACTAGCGGGAGGTGGCGAGCAGTACGTC. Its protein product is CASSSGLAGGGEQYV.

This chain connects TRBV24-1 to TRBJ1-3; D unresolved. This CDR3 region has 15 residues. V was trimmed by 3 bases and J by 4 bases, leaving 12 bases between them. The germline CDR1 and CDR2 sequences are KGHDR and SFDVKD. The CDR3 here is CATSDPRRGGNTIYF. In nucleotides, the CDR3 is TGTGCCACCAGTGATCCACGCCGAGGAGGAAACACCATATATTTT.

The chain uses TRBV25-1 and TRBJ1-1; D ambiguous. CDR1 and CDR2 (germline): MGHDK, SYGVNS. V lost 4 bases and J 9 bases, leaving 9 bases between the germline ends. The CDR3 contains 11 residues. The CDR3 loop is CASSAARKAFF. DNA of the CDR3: TGTGCCAGCAGTGCCGCGAGAAAAGCTTTCTTT.

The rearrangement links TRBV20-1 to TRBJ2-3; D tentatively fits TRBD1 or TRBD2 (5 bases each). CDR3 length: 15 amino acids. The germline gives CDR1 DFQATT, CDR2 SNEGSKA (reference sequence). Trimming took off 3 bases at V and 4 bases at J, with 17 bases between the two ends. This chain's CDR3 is CSASSVVGAPDTQYF. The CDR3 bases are TGCAGTGCTAGTAGCGTCGTAGGGGCCCCAGATACGCAGTATTTT.

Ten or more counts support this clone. CDR3 in amino acids: CASRDRGLSYEQYV. The CDR3 DNA follows: TGTGCCAGTCGGGACAGGGGGCTGAGTTACGAGCAGTACGTC. V and J are TRBV6-5 and TRBJ2-7, with 12 positions matching TRBD1. Germline values: CDR1 MNHEY, CDR2 SVGAGI. The CDR3 spans 14 residues. Losses at the gene ends were 9 bases for V and 4 bases for J; bases not matched to a gene: 7.

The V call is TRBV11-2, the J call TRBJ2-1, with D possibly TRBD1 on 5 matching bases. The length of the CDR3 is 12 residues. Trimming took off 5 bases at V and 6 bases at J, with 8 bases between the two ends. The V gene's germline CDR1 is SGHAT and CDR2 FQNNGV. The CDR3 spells CASSRQGNEQFF. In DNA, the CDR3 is TGTGCCAGCAGCCGCCAGGGCAATGAGCAGTTCTTC. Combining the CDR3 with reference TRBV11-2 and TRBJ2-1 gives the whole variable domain EAGVAQSPRYKIIEKRQSVAFWCNPISGHATLYWYQQILGQGPKLLIQFQNNGVVDDSQLPKDRFSAERLKGVDSTLKIQPAKLEDSAVYLCASSRQGNEQFFGPGTRLTVL.

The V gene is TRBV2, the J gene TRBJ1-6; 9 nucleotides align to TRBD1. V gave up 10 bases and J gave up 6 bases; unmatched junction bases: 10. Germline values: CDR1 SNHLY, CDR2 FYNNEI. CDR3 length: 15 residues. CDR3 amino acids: CATWTGDSSNSPLHF. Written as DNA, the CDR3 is TGTGCCACATGGACAGGGGATAGTTCTAATTCACCCCTCCACTTT.

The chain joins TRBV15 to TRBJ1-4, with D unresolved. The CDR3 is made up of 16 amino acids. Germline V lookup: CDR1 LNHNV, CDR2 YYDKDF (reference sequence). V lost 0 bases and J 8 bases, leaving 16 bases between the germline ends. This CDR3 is CATSRDRVSGGEKLFF. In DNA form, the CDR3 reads TGTGCCACCAGCAGAGATCGGGTTTCTGGTGGGGAAAAACTGTTTTTT.

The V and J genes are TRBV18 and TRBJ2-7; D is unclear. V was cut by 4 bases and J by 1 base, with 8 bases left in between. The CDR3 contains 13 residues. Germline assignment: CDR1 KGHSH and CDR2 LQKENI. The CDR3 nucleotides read TGTGCCAGCTCACTCGAGCTGTCCTACGAGCAGTACGTC. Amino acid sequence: CASSLELSYEQYV.

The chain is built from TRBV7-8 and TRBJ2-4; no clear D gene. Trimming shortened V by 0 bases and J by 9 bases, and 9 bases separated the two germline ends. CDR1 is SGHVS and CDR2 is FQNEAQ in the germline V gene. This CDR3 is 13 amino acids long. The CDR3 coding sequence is TGTGCCAGCAGCTTAGCCGAGGCAACCATTCAGTACTTC. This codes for CASSLAEATIQYF.

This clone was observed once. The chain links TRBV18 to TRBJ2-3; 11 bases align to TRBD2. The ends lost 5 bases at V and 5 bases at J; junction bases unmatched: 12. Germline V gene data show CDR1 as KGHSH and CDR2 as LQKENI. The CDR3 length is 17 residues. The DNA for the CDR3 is TGTGCCAGCTCAACTAGCGGGAGAGTAGGAGCGGGAGATACGCAGTATTTT. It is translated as CASSTSGRVGAGDTQYF.

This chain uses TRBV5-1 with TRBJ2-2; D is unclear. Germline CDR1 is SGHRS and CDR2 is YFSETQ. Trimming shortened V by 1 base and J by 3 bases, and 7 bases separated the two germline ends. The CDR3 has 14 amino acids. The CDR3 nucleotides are TGCGCCAGCAGCTTGTCCCCCGACACCGGGGAGCTGTTTTTT. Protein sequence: CASSLSPDTGELFF.

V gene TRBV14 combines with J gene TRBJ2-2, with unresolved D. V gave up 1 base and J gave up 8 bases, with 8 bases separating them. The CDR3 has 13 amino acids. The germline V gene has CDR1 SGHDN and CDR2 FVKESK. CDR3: CASSQAPTGELFF. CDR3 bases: TGTGCCAGCAGCCAAGCCCCAACAGGGGAGCTGTTTTTT.

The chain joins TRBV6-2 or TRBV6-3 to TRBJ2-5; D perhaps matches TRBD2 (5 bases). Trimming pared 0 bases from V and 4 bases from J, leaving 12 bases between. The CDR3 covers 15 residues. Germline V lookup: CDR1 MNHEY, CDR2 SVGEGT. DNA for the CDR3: TGTGCCAGCAGTTACTCGACTGTTGCGGGAGAGACCCAGTACTTC. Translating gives CASSYSTVAGETQYF.

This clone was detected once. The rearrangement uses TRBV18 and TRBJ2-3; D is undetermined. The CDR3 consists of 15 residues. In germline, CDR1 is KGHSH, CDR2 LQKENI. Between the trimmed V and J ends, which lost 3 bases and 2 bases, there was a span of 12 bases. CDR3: CASSPGGGYTDTQYF. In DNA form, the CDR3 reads TGTGCCAGCTCACCCGGTGGCGGATACACAGATACGCAGTATTTT.

CDR3 loop: CASSELAGGRDEQFF. DNA for the CDR3: TGCGCCAGCAGTGAGCTAGCGGGGGGTCGAGATGAGCAGTTCTTC. V is TRBV10-1 and J is TRBJ2-1, with 11 bases that match TRBD2. Germline V CDR1 and CDR2: WNHNN, SYGVQD (reference sequence). With 2 bases clipped from V and 8 bases from J, the junction kept 5 bases outside the gene matches. This CDR3 spans 15 amino acids.

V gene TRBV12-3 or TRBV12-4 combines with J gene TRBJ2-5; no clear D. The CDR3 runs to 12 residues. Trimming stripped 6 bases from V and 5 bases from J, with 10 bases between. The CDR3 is CASSPNRETQYF. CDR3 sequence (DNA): TGTGCCAGCAGCCCAAACCGGGAGACCCAGTACTTC.

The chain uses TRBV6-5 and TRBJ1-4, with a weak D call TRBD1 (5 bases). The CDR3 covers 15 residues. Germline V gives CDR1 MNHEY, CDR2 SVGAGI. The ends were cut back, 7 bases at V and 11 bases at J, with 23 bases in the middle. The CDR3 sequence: CASTTSRAAEGKLFF. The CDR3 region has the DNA TGTGCCAGCACTACTTCCAGGGCGGCTGAAGGGAAACTGTTTTTT.